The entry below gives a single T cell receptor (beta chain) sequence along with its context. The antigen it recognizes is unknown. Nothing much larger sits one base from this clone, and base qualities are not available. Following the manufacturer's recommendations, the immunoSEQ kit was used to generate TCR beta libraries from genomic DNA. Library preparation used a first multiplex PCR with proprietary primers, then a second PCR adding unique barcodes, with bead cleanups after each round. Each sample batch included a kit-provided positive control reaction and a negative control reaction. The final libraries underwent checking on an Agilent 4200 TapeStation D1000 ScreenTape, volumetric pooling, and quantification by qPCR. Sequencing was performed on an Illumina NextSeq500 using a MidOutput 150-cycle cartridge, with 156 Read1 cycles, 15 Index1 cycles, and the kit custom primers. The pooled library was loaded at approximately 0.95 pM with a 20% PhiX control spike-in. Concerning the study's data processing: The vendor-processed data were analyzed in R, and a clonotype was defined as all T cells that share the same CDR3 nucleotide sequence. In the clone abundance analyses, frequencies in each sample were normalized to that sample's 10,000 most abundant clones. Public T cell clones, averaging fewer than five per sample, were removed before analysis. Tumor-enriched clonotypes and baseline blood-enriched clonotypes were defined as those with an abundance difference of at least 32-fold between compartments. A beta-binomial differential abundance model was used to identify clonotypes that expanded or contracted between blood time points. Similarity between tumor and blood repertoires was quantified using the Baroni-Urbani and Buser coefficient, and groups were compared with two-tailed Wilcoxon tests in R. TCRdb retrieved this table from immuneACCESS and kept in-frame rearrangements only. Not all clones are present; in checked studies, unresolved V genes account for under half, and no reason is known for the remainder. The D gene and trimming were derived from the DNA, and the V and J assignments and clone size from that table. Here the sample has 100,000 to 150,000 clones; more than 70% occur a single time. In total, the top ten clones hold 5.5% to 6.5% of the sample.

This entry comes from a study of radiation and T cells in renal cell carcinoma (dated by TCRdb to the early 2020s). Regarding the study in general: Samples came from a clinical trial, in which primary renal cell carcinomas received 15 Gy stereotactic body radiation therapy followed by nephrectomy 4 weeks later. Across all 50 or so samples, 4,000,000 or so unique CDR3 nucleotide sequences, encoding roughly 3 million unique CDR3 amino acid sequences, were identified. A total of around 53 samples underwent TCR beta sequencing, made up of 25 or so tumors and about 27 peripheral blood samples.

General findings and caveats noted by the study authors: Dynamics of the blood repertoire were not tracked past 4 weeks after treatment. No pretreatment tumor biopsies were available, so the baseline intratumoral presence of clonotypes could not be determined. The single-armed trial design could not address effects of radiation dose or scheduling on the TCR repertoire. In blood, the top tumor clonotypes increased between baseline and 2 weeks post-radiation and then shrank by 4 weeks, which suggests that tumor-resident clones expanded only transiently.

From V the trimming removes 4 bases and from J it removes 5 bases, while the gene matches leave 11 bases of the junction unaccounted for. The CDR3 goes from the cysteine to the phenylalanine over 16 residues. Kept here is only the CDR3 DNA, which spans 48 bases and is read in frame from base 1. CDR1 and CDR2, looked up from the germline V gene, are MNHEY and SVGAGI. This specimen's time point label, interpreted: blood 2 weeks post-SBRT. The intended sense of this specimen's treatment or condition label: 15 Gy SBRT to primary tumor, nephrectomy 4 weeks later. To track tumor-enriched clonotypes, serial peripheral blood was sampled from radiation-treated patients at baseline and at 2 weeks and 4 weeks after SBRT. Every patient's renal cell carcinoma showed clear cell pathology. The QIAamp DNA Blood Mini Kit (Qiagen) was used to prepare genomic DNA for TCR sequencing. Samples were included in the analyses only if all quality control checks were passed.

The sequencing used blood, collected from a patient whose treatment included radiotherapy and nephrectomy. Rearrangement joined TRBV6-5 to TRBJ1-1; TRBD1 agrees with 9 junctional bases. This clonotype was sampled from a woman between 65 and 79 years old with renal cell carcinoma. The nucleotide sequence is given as TGTGCCAGCAGTTCCGAAAGACAGGGGGGAGGTACTGAAGCTTTCTTT. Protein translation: CASSSERQGGGTEAFF.